A selection of T cell receptor beta chains follows, all from one sample in a study of blood T cell repertoires in COVID-19. The repertoire was sequenced with immunoSEQ multiplex PCR; TCRdb's copy has only in-frame clones and lacks some. The data contain some 280,000 clones, just over 85% of them seen just once; the ten biggest clones take up under 3.5%. Sequenced material: peripheral blood. These receptors were taken from a woman under 40 with active or convalescent COVID-19. Each CDR3 is given with its conserved first and last residue. The order of the fields is D gene, V gene, J gene, clone size, CDR3 DNA, CDR3 protein. The D gene is left open where the match is weak. Rows may omit the clone size; those that give it use once, few, many or a size class.

d_call: TRBD2
v_call: TRBV2
j_call: TRBJ2-2
clone_size: NA
cdr3_nt: TGTGCCAGCAGGGAAACCACCGGGACTAGCGGAAGGTACACCGGGGAGCTGTTTTTT
cdr3_aa: CASRETTGTSGRYTGELFF

d_call: NA
v_call: TRBV15
j_call: TRBJ1-1
clone_size: NA
cdr3_nt: TGTGCCACCAGCAGAAAAGACAGATACTTTGGCACTGAAGCTTTCTTT
cdr3_aa: CATSRKDRYFGTEAFF

d_call: TRBD1
v_call: TRBV14
j_call: TRBJ1-1
clone_size: NA
cdr3_nt: TGTGCCAGCAGCCAGTACAGGGGGACCACTGAAGCTTTCTTT
cdr3_aa: CASSQYRGTTEAFF

d_call: NA
v_call: TRBV2
j_call: TRBJ1-4
clone_size: NA
cdr3_nt: TGTGCCAGCAGTGAACAGGATGAAAAACTGTTTTTT
cdr3_aa: CASSEQDEKLFF

d_call: NA
v_call: TRBV6-1
j_call: TRBJ1-1
clone_size: few
cdr3_nt: TGTGCCAGCAGTGAAGCCCAGGGGAGGGCTGAAGCTTTCTTT
cdr3_aa: CASSEAQGRAEAFF

d_call: TRBD1
v_call: TRBV5-4
j_call: TRBJ2-3
clone_size: NA
cdr3_nt: TGTGCCAGCAGCAACACAGGGGCGAGATCAGATACGCAGTATTTT
cdr3_aa: CASSNTGARSDTQYF

d_call: TRBD2
v_call: TRBV3-1/TRBV3-2
j_call: TRBJ2-6
clone_size: NA
cdr3_nt: TGTGCCAGCGGGGGAGGGCCTGGGGCCAACGTCCTGACTTTC
cdr3_aa: CASGGGPGANVLTF

d_call: TRBD1
v_call: TRBV6-6
j_call: TRBJ1-5
clone_size: NA
cdr3_nt: TGTGCCAGCAGTCAGGGGGAGGGATACGGCAATCAGCCCCAGCATTTT
cdr3_aa: CASSQGEGYGNQPQHF

d_call: NA
v_call: TRBV7-5
j_call: TRBJ2-7
clone_size: NA
cdr3_nt: TGTGCCAGAAGCCAGGATCTAGCGGGGTTCTACGAGCAGTACTTC
cdr3_aa: CARSQDLAGFYEQYF

d_call: TRBD2
v_call: TRBV11-3
j_call: TRBJ2-5
clone_size: NA
cdr3_nt: TGTGCCAGCAGCTCGTGGACTAGCGGGGACCAAGAGACCCAGTACTTC
cdr3_aa: CASSSWTSGDQETQYF

d_call: TRBD2
v_call: TRBV9
j_call: TRBJ2-3
clone_size: NA
cdr3_nt: TGTGCCAGCAGATCGACTAGCGGGGAGGCAGATACGCAGTATTTT
cdr3_aa: CASRSTSGEADTQYF

d_call: NA
v_call: TRBV14
j_call: TRBJ1-5
clone_size: NA
cdr3_nt: TGTGCCCGCTACCGCGGGGTATGCAATCAGCCCCAGCATTTT
cdr3_aa: CARYRGVCNQPQHF

d_call: TRBD1
v_call: TRBV4-2
j_call: TRBJ1-4
clone_size: NA
cdr3_nt: TGTGCCAGCAGCCAAACCTTCAACAGGGGAGACGAAAAACTGTTTTTT
cdr3_aa: CASSQTFNRGDEKLFF

d_call: TRBD2
v_call: TRBV7-2
j_call: TRBJ2-2
clone_size: NA
cdr3_nt: TGTGCCAGCAGCTTAGTTGGCGGGGGGAACACCGGGGAGCTGTTTTTT
cdr3_aa: CASSLVGGGNTGELFF

d_call: NA
v_call: TRBV7-2
j_call: TRBJ2-3
clone_size: NA
cdr3_nt: TGTGCCAGCAGCCAGGGGGGAATGGGAAGGGATACGCAGTATTTT
cdr3_aa: CASSQGGMGRDTQYF

d_call: NA
v_call: TRBV19
j_call: TRBJ1-5
clone_size: few
cdr3_nt: TGTGCCAGTAGTATAGTACCCGGGGGCAATCAGCCCCAGCATTTT
cdr3_aa: CASSIVPGGNQPQHF

d_call: TRBD1
v_call: TRBV28
j_call: TRBJ1-2
clone_size: NA
cdr3_nt: TGTGCCAGCAGCACCGGGACAGGTTATGGCTACACCTTC
cdr3_aa: CASSTGTGYGYTF

d_call: NA
v_call: TRBV6-5
j_call: TRBJ2-5
clone_size: NA
cdr3_nt: TGTGCCAGCCGAAGGACAGCACAAGAGACCCAGTACTTC
cdr3_aa: CASRRTAQETQYF

d_call: NA
v_call: TRBV10-3
j_call: TRBJ2-5
clone_size: few
cdr3_nt: TGTGCCATCAGTAGCGGCTTCCAAGAGACCCAGTACTTC
cdr3_aa: CAISSGFQETQYF

d_call: NA
v_call: TRBV4-1
j_call: TRBJ1-2
clone_size: NA
cdr3_nt: TGCGCCAGCAGTTCAGGATCCCATGCGGGTGGCTACACCTTC
cdr3_aa: CASSSGSHAGGYTF

d_call: TRBD2
v_call: TRBV5-6
j_call: TRBJ2-7
clone_size: NA
cdr3_nt: TGTGCCAGCAGTTATGTTAGGACTAGCGGGAGCCTCTACGAGCAGTACTTC
cdr3_aa: CASSYVRTSGSLYEQYF

d_call: NA
v_call: TRBV7-6
j_call: TRBJ2-2
clone_size: NA
cdr3_nt: TGTGCCAGCAGCTTAGTCAGCACTGCCGGGGGCACCGGGGAGCTGTTTTTT
cdr3_aa: CASSLVSTAGGTGELFF

d_call: NA
v_call: TRBV11-3
j_call: TRBJ1-1
clone_size: NA
cdr3_nt: TGTGCCAGCAGCCAAAAGTCTAGGCCCGGGGGCACTGAAGCTTTCTTT
cdr3_aa: CASSQKSRPGGTEAFF

d_call: NA
v_call: TRBV27
j_call: TRBJ2-1
clone_size: NA
cdr3_nt: TGTGCCAGCAGTGACAGGTCTCTTAGCAATGAGCAGTTCTTC
cdr3_aa: CASSDRSLSNEQFF

d_call: NA
v_call: TRBV7-2
j_call: TRBJ2-3
clone_size: NA
cdr3_nt: TGTGCCAGCAGCTTAAGCCAGGCCTCCACAGATACGCAGTATTTT
cdr3_aa: CASSLSQASTDTQYF